The sequence of this TCR beta chain was determined in a study of CD8+ T cells in alopecia areata. The authors extracted RNA and reverse transcribed it into cDNA as the sequencing template. The method was immunoSEQ multiplex PCR; TCRdb's version includes in-frame clones alone and lacks a portion of them. The repertoire has some 210,000 clones, approximately 67% of them found once; the top ten carry 1.2%. Sample treatment: oral pan-JAK inhibitor, 5-10 mg twice daily. General observations from the study: Elevated clonality characterized lesional scalp relative to normal scalp, particularly in alopecia totalis/universalis. Treatment with tofacitinib significantly lowered scalp clonality and reduced expanded CD8+ clones among the top 100. Patients shared TCRs less clearly than mice did, possibly owing to HLA.

Germline-derived CDR1 and CDR2 are KGHSH and LQKENI. V lost 3 bases and J lost 3, with 7 bases in between. The CDR3 sequence is 13 residues long. To note about this clone: Its antigen remains unknown.

The chain combines TRBV18 with TRBJ2-3; D unclear. The sequence was collected from a human donor with alopecia areata. This specimen was CD4+ T cells sorted from blood, taken between weeks 44 and 45, from a patient treated with tofacitinib. In DNA, the CDR3 is TGTGCCAGCTCACCCGGCGAGACAGATACGCAGTATTTT. Translated, it gives CASSPGETDTQYF.